This paragraph covers one T cell receptor (beta chain) sequence. Its antigen is currently not known. Per-nucleotide qualities are absent, and no much larger clonotype sits a single base away. The CDR1 and CDR2 encoded by the germline V gene are SGHVS and FQNEAQ. From the cysteine through the phenylalanine, the CDR3 covers 17 amino acids. Only the CDR3 part of the read is kept: 51 bases, read in frame from the first base. V drops 1 base and J drops 4 bases, leaving 17 bases in between. The CDR3 regions of human TCRbeta chains were analyzed by immunosequencing. The study's own analysis went as follows. Repertoire TCRs were checked for matches against a reference library of SARS-CoV-2-specific TCRs that had been generated using the MIRA antigen-specificity platform. Breadth was defined as the fraction of unique TCRs that were SARS-CoV-2-associated. Depth was defined as the fraction of total T cells that were SARS-CoV-2-associated. Using the MIRA data, every spike-specific TCR was mapped to the spike region that the TCR reacted to and assigned to either a CD4 or a CD8 class. Log10-transformed breadth and depth values were compared by one-way ANOVA with Sidak's multiple comparisons tests. The table was pulled from immuneACCESS by TCRdb, which kept in-frame rearrangements only. Such tables lose some clones; where checked, under half of the loss comes from unresolved V genes, and the rest has no known cause. D and trimming were read from the DNA, whereas the V and J calls and clone size are those reported in that table. The sample yields approximately 170,000 clones; roughly 92% were counted once. The ten biggest clones cover roughly 1.6% of the sample.

The sample's time point label, decoded: baseline before first vaccination. Vaccinee samples came from UK trials COV001 and COV002, including a single-blind randomized controlled phase 2/3 trial of AZD1222 (ChAdOx1 nCoV-19) in healthy adults. For TCRbeta chain sequencing, PBMC samples were collected from trial participants at day 0 and at day 28 after the second dose. This specimen comes from a study of T cell responses to AZD1222 COVID-19 vaccine (dated by TCRdb to the early 2020s). In terms of the full investigation: AZD1222 recipients whose second dose came at about 4 weeks and those whose second dose came at about 12 weeks were combined into one group, since spike-specific TCR depth and breadth did not differ between the two schedules. Trial participants were enrolled by age into subgroups of 18-55, 56-69 and 70-plus years, and around 150, 29 and 61 TCR-sequenced participants, respectively, were included in these subgroups. TCR sequencing covered over 230 trial participants: 200 to 210 given two doses of AZD1222 and 26 given two doses of MenACWY control vaccine.

The research as a whole found: Conclusions about previously exposed vaccinees are limited because only five or six AZD1222 recipients were SARS-CoV-2 seropositive at baseline. A significant rise in spike-specific TCR breadth and depth was observed after two AZD1222 doses relative to day 0 and relative to MenACWY recipients. Because no samples from the day 14 peak response were available, repertoires could be characterized only after the peak T cell response. Participants were mostly white British and included more females than males, and it was suggested by the authors that clonal diversity may have been underestimated. Reportedly, almost half of the unique spike-specific TCRs recognized epitopes lying outside the regions that are mutated in the B.1.351 and B.1.1.7 variants. In the small 56-69-year group, the increase in depth fell short of significance, most likely because of low power. The vaccine-associated CD4 TCRs covered the entire spike protein, and the dominant responses fell in regions 160-218 and 743-854.

The receptor's source is an adult in good health. Here the chain combines TRBV7-8 and TRBJ1-3, and TRBD1 may be the D gene, going by 6 matching bases. Sequencing was performed on peripheral blood, taken on day 0 of AZD1222 vaccination. The DNA reads TGTGCCAGCAGCTTAGACAGTTGGGGGGCTTCGGGAAACACCATATATTTT. Its protein reads: CASSLDSWGASGNTIYF. Here the CDR3 is joined to the reference TRBV7-8 and TRBJ1-3 genes, and the full variable domain is: GAGVSQSPRYKVAKRGQDVALRCDPISGHVSLFWYQQALGQGPEFLTYFQNEAQLDKSGLPSDRFFAERPEGSVSTLKIQRTQQEDSAVYLCASSLDSWGASGNTIYFGEGSWLTVV.